This entry lists 18 T cell receptor beta chains sequenced from one sample in a study of spatial heterogeneity in lung cancer. Study outcomes and limitations: Counts that tracked tumor mutation counts were those of expanded intratumoral alpha and beta TCRs.

Each CDR3 protein is one row after TCRdb ran MiXCR on the 5' RACE reads. This sample carries tens of thousands of distinct CDR3 sequences, about 4.3% of them seen once, and the ten largest clones take 9% to 10%. Stated time point: sample taken at primary tumor resection. These receptors lack a known antigen. Sequences were derived from lung tumor tissue, sampled at surgery. Source of these receptors: a male donor with early-stage non-small cell lung cancer.

The chain carries TRBV16 and TRBJ2-3; unclear D gene. The CDR3 totals 13 residues. CDR1 is KGHSY and CDR2 is FQNENV in the germline V gene. V lost 2 bases and J lost 5, with 8 bases in between. The CDR3 DNA sequence: TGTGCCAGCAGCCAACAATTCGGAGATACGCAGTATTTT. Amino acids: CASSQQFGDTQYF.

By sample fraction, this clonotype is medium-sized. The chain combines TRBV7-9 with TRBJ2-1, with TRBD2 identical over 7 bases. With 5 bases clipped from V and 3 bases from J, the junction kept 7 bases outside the gene matches. Germline-derived CDR1 and CDR2 are SEHNR and FQNEAQ (reference sequence). This CDR3 is built from 15 residues. CDR3 coding DNA: TGTGCCAGCAGCCACTCTCTAGCGGACTACAATGAGCAGTTCTTC. Translation: CASSHSLADYNEQFF.

This clonotype was detected many times. J is TRBJ2-2 and V is TRBV6-5; 11 bases align to TRBD2. The CDR3 spans 15 residues. The V gene's germline CDR1 is MNHEY and CDR2 SVGAGI. Germline trimming cut 5 bases from V and 8 bases from J; bases unmatched to any gene: 7. The CDR3 coding sequence is TGTGCCAGCAGTACTAGCGGGGGCTCGGGTGGGGAGCTGTTTTTT. This encodes CASSTSGGSGGELFF.

This clonotype has ten or more counts. The chain recombines TRBV7-2 with TRBJ2-6, with D possibly being TRBD1 (6 bases). CDR1 is SGHTA, CDR2 FQGNSA, per germline. The V end lost 5 bases, the J end lost 0 bases, and 14 bases lay between the germline ends. The length of the CDR3 is 17 residues. CDR3 in amino acids: CASSVGGTSSGANVLTF. The CDR3 DNA reads TGTGCCAGCAGCGTAGGTGGGACAAGCTCTGGGGCCAACGTCCTGACTTTC.

This clonotype was found many times. The rearrangement uses TRBV5-1 and TRBJ2-7, with TRBD1 as a possible D gene (5 bases). V was clipped by 4 bases and J by 4 bases, with 24 bases between them. The CDR3 runs to 17 residues. Per the germline V gene, CDR1 is SGHRS and CDR2 is YFSETQ. The CDR3 DNA sequence: TGCGCCAGCAGCGTCGGAAGTGAAAAGGGGCGGCCTTACGAGCAGTACTTC. This gives the protein CASSVGSEKGRPYEQYF.

This clonotype was seen many times. The chain joins TRBV7-2 to TRBJ1-5; the D gene is possibly TRBD1 (6 bases). Per the germline V gene, CDR1 is SGHTA and CDR2 is FQGNSA. CDR3 length equals 15 residues. V shed 5 bases and J shed 7 bases, with 18 bases lying between them. Here the CDR3 reads CASSTGTGTRQPQHF. The DNA of the CDR3 is TGTGCCAGCAGCACTGGCACAGGGACCAGGCAGCCCCAGCATTTT.

This clonotype showed up many times. The V call is TRBV29-1, the J call TRBJ2-2, with D unresolved. The germline gives CDR1 SQVTM, CDR2 ANQGSEA. The CDR3 contains 14 residues. V was cut by 3 bases and J by 4 bases, with 12 bases left in between. CDR3 region: CSVDGGKGTGELFF. The CDR3 DNA is TGCAGCGTTGACGGCGGCAAAGGCACCGGGGAGCTGTTTTTT.

This clonotype was recorded at least ten times. The chain links TRBV13 to TRBJ2-3; either TRBD1 or TRBD2 may supply D (6 bases each). Germline CDR1 is PRHDT and CDR2 is FYEKMQ (reference sequence). Between the trimmed V and J ends, which lost 0 bases and 6 bases, there was a span of 13 bases. This CDR3 is 15 amino acids long. CDR3 protein: CASSLGGGSSDTQYF. The DNA for the CDR3 is TGTGCCAGCAGCTTAGGCGGGGGCTCTTCGGATACGCAGTATTTT.

A few counts support this clonotype. This chain uses TRBV5-1 with TRBJ2-2; tentative D call: TRBD1 (6 bases). Trimming left V 0 bases short and J 3 bases short, with 12 bases between. The germline V gene encodes CDR1 SGHRS and CDR2 YFSETQ. This CDR3 has 16 amino acids. The CDR3 DNA is TGCGCCAGCAGCTTGGGGGTGGACAGAGACACCGGGGAGCTGTTTTTT. Encoded protein: CASSLGVDRDTGELFF. Filled out from reference TRBV5-1 and TRBJ2-2, the complete variable domain reads KAGVTQTPRYLIKTRGQQVTLSCSPISGHRSVSWYQQTPGQGLQFLFEYFSETQRNKGNFPGRFSGRQFSNSRSEMNVSTLELGDSALYLCASSLGVDRDTGELFFGEGSRLTVL.

This clonotype was recorded at least ten times. This chain connects TRBV20-1 to TRBJ1-5, with a weak D call TRBD1 (6 bases). The germline V and J ends were trimmed by 5 bases and 1 base, with 12 bases remaining between them. This CDR3 region has 14 residues. Germline V gene lookup returns CDR1 DFQATT and CDR2 SNEGSKA (reference sequence). CDR3 DNA sequence: TGCAGTGCTGTGAAAGGACAGAGCAATCAGCCCCAGCATTTT. This encodes CSAVKGQSNQPQHF.

The chain employs TRBV7-9 and TRBJ2-3, with D tentatively TRBD2 (5 bases). The CDR3 runs to 13 residues. The germline V and J ends were trimmed by 6 bases and 8 bases, with 15 bases remaining between them. Germline V gene sequence: CDR1 SEHNR, CDR2 FQNEAQ (reference sequence). In DNA form, the CDR3 reads TGTGCCAGCAGTCTTGAGGGCCCGGGTACGCAGTATTTT. Protein: CASSLEGPGTQYF.

This clonotype occurred many times. V is TRBV10-3 and J is TRBJ2-3; D uncertain. This CDR3 is built from 11 residues. Germline V gene lookup returns CDR1 ENHRY and CDR2 SYGVKD. The germline V and J ends were trimmed by 7 bases and 2 bases, with 4 bases remaining between them. The DNA of the CDR3 is TGTGCCATCAAAGACACAGATACGCAGTATTTT. Translating it yields CAIKDTDTQYF.

This clonotype has a count of ten or more. The chain has TRBV20-1 and TRBJ2-7; 7 nucleotides match TRBD1. CDR3 size: 14 residues. Germline CDR1 is DFQATT and CDR2 is SNEGSKA (reference sequence). Losses at the gene ends were 5 bases for V and 2 bases for J; bases not matched to a gene: 9. The CDR3 is CSAVRQGGTYEQYF. In DNA, the CDR3 is TGCAGTGCTGTTCGACAGGGTGGGACCTACGAGCAGTACTTC.

This clonotype was seen ten or more times. The chain combines TRBV5-1 with TRBJ1-2, with 7 bases matching TRBD1. V lost 1 base, J lost 5 bases, and 5 bases stayed unmatched. This CDR3 contains 14 residues. The V gene's germline CDR1 is SGHRS and CDR2 YFSETQ. The CDR3 DNA reads as TGCGCCAGCAGCTTGAACGAGGGGGCGTATGGCTACACCTTC. Its translation: CASSLNEGAYGYTF.

This chain joins TRBV18 and TRBJ2-3, with 9 nucleotides matching TRBD1. V lost 6 bases, J lost 4 bases, and 11 bases stayed unmatched. The CDR3 sequence is 16 residues long. The germline gives CDR1 KGHSH, CDR2 LQKENI. CDR3 residues: CASSSQGQGPADTQYF. DNA of the CDR3: TGTGCCAGCTCGTCCCAGGGACAGGGTCCAGCAGATACGCAGTATTTT. Drawing the rest from reference TRBV18 and TRBJ2-3, the complete variable domain is NAGVMQNPRHLVRRRGQEARLRCSPMKGHSHVYWYRQLPEEGLKFMVYLQKENIIDESGMPKERFSAEFPKEGPSILRIQQVVRGDSAAYFCASSSQGQGPADTQYFGPGTRLTVL.

This clonotype was recorded a few times. The chain joins TRBV2 to TRBJ1-1; D is perhaps TRBD1 (6 bases). Germline V gene data show CDR1 as SNHLY and CDR2 as FYNNEI. The CDR3 totals 15 residues. The V end was cut by 4 bases, the J end by 7 bases, with 19 bases between. The CDR3 DNA reads as TGTGCCAGCAGTGGGTACAGGGAATTCTCGGATGAAGCTTTCTTT. It encodes CASSGYREFSDEAFF.

This clonotype was detected many times. This sequence joins TRBV29-1 and TRBJ1-2; D is unresolved. Germline values: CDR1 SQVTM, CDR2 ANQGSEA. The CDR3 has 12 residues. Between the trimmed V and J ends, which lost 4 bases and 4 bases, there was a span of 10 bases. CDR3 sequence reads: CSVGTDGYGYTF. CDR3 DNA: TGCAGCGTTGGGACCGACGGCTATGGCTACACCTTC.

Ten or more counts support this clonotype. The chain joins TRBV6-1 to TRBJ2-3; TRBD2 matches at 12 bases. The CDR3 covers 18 residues. V lost 6 bases and J lost 5; bases outside the gene matches: 15. The germline V gene has CDR1 MNHNS and CDR2 SASEGT. The CDR3 loop is CASRPRLAGDVGRDTQYF. DNA of the CDR3: TGTGCCAGCAGACCCCGACTAGCGGGGGATGTTGGACGAGATACGCAGTATTTT.